Presented here are 26 T cell receptor beta chains from one specimen sequenced in a study of Tregs in tolerant kidney transplant recipients. Mixed chimerism was transient after nonmyeloablative marrow transplants from related graft donors. Sequencing was performed with immunoSEQ multiplex PCR; in TCRdb, only in-frame clones are kept and a portion is missing. Its table records 9,900 or so clones. This sample comprised CD8+ T cells from blood (PBMCs), obtained 24 months after the transplant. Receptor source: a human patient who received a combined kidney and bone marrow transplant. The T cells may partly be graft donor cells.

The CDR3 is CSVEGLQPITDTQYF. The part of the CDR3 DNA that was read is TGCAGCGTTGAAGGACTCCAGCCTATCACAGATACG. The chain recombines TRBV29-1 with TRBJ2-3; D is unresolved. The read finishes 3 residues shy of the CDR3 end, and the germline J gene is used to complete it. The CDR3 is made up of 15 amino acids. CDR1 is SQVTM, CDR2 ANQGSEA, per germline. Trimming removed 1 base at V and 2 bases at J, with 13 bases between.

Concerning this clone itself: The CDR3 is cut off 3 residues early in the read; its end comes from the germline J gene. The genes are TRBV20-1 and TRBJ2-7; D may be TRBD2 (6 bases). V lost 0 bases, J lost 4 bases, and 19 bases lay in between. The CDR3 runs 16 residues. Germline CDR1 is DFQATT and CDR2 is SNEGSKA (reference sequence). CDR3 bases read: TGCAGTGCTAGAGAATTAGGGACTGTGGGTACGTACGAG. It codes for CSARELGTVGTYE. The entire CDR3 protein is CSARELGTVGTYEQYF.

CDR3 in amino acids: CASSPLGLAHEQYF. CDR3 bases read: TGTGCCAGCAGCCCCTTGGGACTAGCCCACGAG. The chain uses TRBV7-2 and TRBJ2-7; 9 positions match TRBD2. The read terminates 3 residues before the CDR3 end, so the remaining end is supplied by the germline J gene. The V segment lost 5 bases and the J segment 5 bases; nucleotides outside the gene matches: 7. Germline V CDR1 and CDR2: SGHTA, FQGNSA. There are 14 residues in the CDR3.

Turning to this clone: The read finishes 3 residues shy of the CDR3 end, and the germline J gene is used to complete it. The chain uses TRBV20-1 and TRBJ2-7; D is uncertain. The CDR3 spans 12 residues. Germline assignment: CDR1 DFQATT and CDR2 SNEGSKA (reference sequence). With 0 bases removed from V and 6 bases from J, the gap between germline ends came to 9 bases. The CDR3 sequence is CSARDNGLEQYF. CDR3 DNA (partial): TGCAGTGCTAGAGATAACGGTCTCGAG.

Points on this clone: The CDR3 is cut off 3 residues early in the read; its end comes from the germline J gene. The rearrangement joins TRBV2 to TRBJ2-7, with 7 bases aligning to TRBD1. J was trimmed by 0 bases and V by 0 bases; bases with no gene match: 2. Germline V gene data show CDR1 as SNHLY and CDR2 as FYNNEI. The CDR3 consists of 15 residues. Partial CDR3 DNA: TGTGCCAGCAGTGAAGCGACAGGGAGCTCCTACGAG. Protein product: CASSEATGSSYE. The complete CDR3 reads CASSEATGSSYEQYF.

Of note for this clone: Read coverage stops 3 residues before the CDR3 terminus; the germline J gene supplies the remainder. The chain couples TRBV19 to TRBJ2-1, with D perhaps matching TRBD2 (5 bases). Per germline, CDR1 LNHDA and CDR2 SQIVND (reference sequence). V was shortened by 3 bases and J by 6 bases, with 12 bases between the two germline ends. The CDR3 runs 14 residues. The CDR3 is CASSISRTGNEQFF. The sequenced CDR3 bases are TGTGCCAGTAGTATTTCCCGGACTGGCAATGAG. The full variable domain, with the rest looked up from reference TRBV19 and TRBJ2-1, is DGGITQSPKYLFRKEGQNVTLSCEQNLNHDAMYWYRQDPGQGLRLIYYSQIVNDFQKGDIAEGYSVSREKKESFPLTVTSAQKNPTAFYLCASSISRTGNEQFFGPGTRLTVL.

With regard to this clone: The sequenced fragment ends 3 residues before the CDR3 boundary, so the rest is inferred from the germline J gene. This sequence joins TRBV19 and TRBJ1-6; D call uncertain. The CDR3 has 13 residues. CDR1 and CDR2 (germline): LNHDA, SQIVND (reference sequence). Trimming shortened V by 5 bases and J by 8 bases, and 10 bases separated the two germline ends. This CDR3 is CASSPVGDSPLHF. Partial CDR3 DNA: TGTGCCAGTAGTCCCGTCGGGGATTCACCC.

With regard to this clone: The read terminates 3 residues ahead of where the CDR3 ends, so the germline J gene completes it. This chain connects TRBV25-1 to TRBJ2-3, with 7 bases identical to TRBD1. This CDR3 contains 14 residues. V dropped 6 bases and J dropped 4; count of bases not matched to a gene: 7. Germline CDR1 is MGHDK and CDR2 is SYGVNS. Incomplete CDR3 DNA: TGTGCCAGCAGGGAGACAGGGTGGGCAGATACG. It codes for CASRETGWADT. The whole CDR3 reads CASRETGWADTQYF.

Concerning this clone itself: The read is 3 residues too short to cover the CDR3 end, so that end is filled in from the germline J gene. This sequence joins TRBV29-1 and TRBJ2-1; D is unresolved. Germline V gives CDR1 SQVTM, CDR2 ANQGSEA. This CDR3 comprises 13 residues. Trimming removed 8 bases from V and 5 bases from J, with 16 bases in between. The CDR3 sequence: CSYRRLGNNEQFF. The DNA read from the CDR3 is TGCAGCTATAGACGCCTAGGAAACAATGAG.

A note on this clone: The read ends 3 residues shy of where the CDR3 ends; the end is completed using the germline J gene. This sequence joins TRBV7-9 and TRBJ2-1; D call uncertain. This CDR3 is 14 amino acids long. Germline V gene lookup returns CDR1 SEHNR and CDR2 FQNEAQ (reference sequence). Trimming took off 1 base at V and 7 bases at J, with 11 bases between the two ends. CDR3 protein: CASSLGNSVNEQFF. The part of the CDR3 DNA that was read is TGTGCCAGCAGCTTAGGAAACTCCGTGAATGAG.

A note on this clone: The read comes to an end 3 residues before the CDR3 does, leaving the germline J gene to fill in the end. V usage is TRBV20-1 and J usage is TRBJ2-7; a weak D match, TRBD1 (6 bases). The CDR3 consists of 12 residues. V was cut by 3 bases and J by 2 bases, with 8 bases left in between. Germline CDR1 and CDR2: DFQATT and SNEGSKA (reference sequence). CDR3 bases read: TGCAGTGCTAGGGACAGTCCCTACGAG. Translating it yields CSARDSPYE. The whole CDR3 reads CSARDSPYEQYF.

Concerning this clone: With the read ending 3 residues before the CDR3 end, the germline J gene is used to fill in that end. The chain carries TRBV30 and TRBJ2-1, with TRBD1 as a possible D gene (6 bases). This CDR3 is 11 amino acids long. Germline V gene data show CDR1 as GTSNPN and CDR2 as SVGIG (reference sequence). V gave up 1 base and J gave up 8 bases, with 6 bases separating them. This CDR3 is CAWSEGDEQFF. The sequenced CDR3 bases are TGTGCCTGGAGTGAGGGGGATGAG.

On this clone: The read comes to an end 3 residues before the CDR3 does, leaving the germline J gene to fill in the end. The gene calls are TRBV7-8 and TRBJ2-7; no clear D. The CDR3 runs to 13 residues. Germline V gene lookup returns CDR1 SGHVS and CDR2 FQNEAQ. The V and J ends lost 5 bases and 0 bases respectively, with 8 bases between them. Incomplete CDR3 DNA: TGTGCCAGCAGCCCAGGTCGCTCCTACGAG. It translates to CASSPGRSYE. The complete CDR3 reads CASSPGRSYEQYF.

In the case of this clone: The read gets to within 3 residues of the CDR3 end, and the germline J gene fills in the rest. V and J are TRBV14 and TRBJ1-2; possibly TRBD1 for D (6 bases). This CDR3 has 15 residues. Trimming removed 1 base at V and 4 bases at J, with 13 bases between. Germline CDR1 is SGHDN and CDR2 is FVKESK. The part of the CDR3 DNA that was read is TGTGCCAGCAGCCAAGCGGGGACAACCCTCTATGGC. This gives the protein CASSQAGTTLYG. The entire CDR3 protein is CASSQAGTTLYGYTF.

Notes on this clone: The read finishes 3 residues shy of the CDR3 end, and the germline J gene is used to complete it. The chain uses TRBV10-3 and TRBJ1-4; unclear D gene. The CDR3 is made up of 12 amino acids. Trimming shortened V by 10 bases and J by 0 bases, and 6 bases separated the two germline ends. Germline V CDR1 and CDR2: ENHRY, SYGVKD. CDR3 loop: CANFATNEKLFF. The sequenced part of the CDR3 DNA is TGTGCCAATTTCGCAACTAATGAAAAA.

About this clone: The read falls 3 residues short of the CDR3 end, and the missing part is taken from the germline J gene. The V gene is TRBV19, the J gene TRBJ2-3; possible D gene TRBD1, 5 bases. Germline V CDR1 and CDR2: LNHDA, SQIVND (reference sequence). CDR3 size: 16 residues. Trimming cost V 5 bases and J 0 bases, with 15 bases left between them. The CDR3 region is CASSGAWAASTDTQYF. The covered CDR3 bases are TGTGCCAGTAGTGGGGCTTGGGCGGCTAGCACAGATACG. Supplemented by reference TRBV19 and TRBJ2-3, the full variable domain reads DGGITQSPKYLFRKEGQNVTLSCEQNLNHDAMYWYRQDPGQGLRLIYYSQIVNDFQKGDIAEGYSVSREKKESFPLTVTSAQKNPTAFYLCASSGAWAASTDTQYFGPGTRLTVL.

On this clone: The sequence runs out 3 residues before the end of the CDR3; the remainder is reconstructed from the germline J gene. The chain carries TRBV7-9 and TRBJ2-1, with a possible D match to TRBD2 (5 bases). Germline values: CDR1 SEHNR, CDR2 FQNEAQ (reference sequence). CDR3 length equals 14 residues. Between the trimmed V and J ends, which lost 2 bases and 7 bases, there was a span of 12 bases. The part of the CDR3 DNA that was read is TGTGCCAGCAGCTTAATAGACGGACTGAATGAG. It yields the protein CASSLIDGLNE. In full, the CDR3 reads CASSLIDGLNEQFF.

About this clone: The read terminates 3 residues ahead of where the CDR3 ends, so the germline J gene completes it. The J gene is TRBJ1-4, the V gene TRBV2; 7 nucleotides match TRBD1. Trimming at V came to 5 bases and at J to 3 bases, leaving 9 bases not matched to a gene. CDR1 and CDR2 (germline): SNHLY, FYNNEI. The CDR3 contains 16 residues. The part of the CDR3 DNA that was read is TGTGCCAGCAGTCCCGAGGGGGCTGAGGCTAATGAAAAA. Translation: CASSPEGAEANEK. The whole CDR3 protein is CASSPEGAEANEKLFF.

Details on this clone: The CDR3 is cut off 3 residues early in the read; its end comes from the germline J gene. The chain combines TRBV5-1 with TRBJ1-1, with a tentative D call TRBD1 (6 bases). There are 15 residues in the CDR3. Germline V gives CDR1 SGHRS, CDR2 YFSETQ. Trimming removed 1 base from V and 0 bases from J, with 10 bases in between. The CDR3 DNA, read in part, is TGCGCCAGCAGCTTGACGAGGACAGTGAACACTGAA. Protein product: CASSLTRTVNTE. The full CDR3 protein is CASSLTRTVNTEAFF.

Concerning this clone: The observed sequence ends 3 residues before the CDR3 terminus, with the missing tail filled in from the germline J gene. The chain links TRBV19 to TRBJ2-1, with 13 positions matching TRBD2. CDR3 length equals 14 residues. CDR1 LNHDA and CDR2 SQIVND come from the germline V gene (reference sequence). The ends lost 3 bases at V and 7 bases at J; junction bases unmatched: 0. The CDR3 DNA, read in part, is TGTGCCAGTAGTATGACTAGCGGGAGGAATGAG. It is translated as CASSMTSGRNE. The whole CDR3 protein reads CASSMTSGRNEQFF.

With respect to this clone: The read comes to an end 3 residues before the CDR3 does, leaving the germline J gene to fill in the end. The V call is TRBV12-3 or TRBV12-4, the J call TRBJ2-7; 8 bases align to TRBD2. With 5 bases clipped from V and 0 bases from J, the junction kept 3 bases outside the gene matches. This CDR3 is built from 14 residues. The CDR3 spells CASSTSGLSYEQYF. CDR3 DNA (partial): TGTGCCAGCAGTACTAGCGGACTCTCCTACGAG.

A note on this clone: The read finishes 3 residues shy of the CDR3 end, and the germline J gene is used to complete it. This rearrangement joins TRBV19 to TRBJ2-1, with 13 bases fitting TRBD2. V dropped 3 bases and J dropped 0; count of bases not matched to a gene: 11. This CDR3 spans 20 amino acids. CDR1 and CDR2 (germline): LNHDA, SQIVND (reference sequence). Partial CDR3 DNA: TGTGCCAGTAGTATTAGGACTAGCGGGAGTCCCTCCAGCTCCTACAATGAG. Translating gives CASSIRTSGSPSSSYNE. The complete CDR3 reads CASSIRTSGSPSSSYNEQFF.

On this clone: The read ends 3 residues shy of where the CDR3 ends; the end is completed using the germline J gene. This sequence joins TRBV30 and TRBJ1-3, with D possibly matching TRBD1 (6 bases). The CDR3 loop spans 15 amino acids. V lost 1 base and J lost 0, with 10 bases in between. Germline V gene data show CDR1 as GTSNPN and CDR2 as SVGIG (reference sequence). CDR3 amino acids: CAWSEDSGSGNTIYF. The CDR3 bases that were read are TGTGCCTGGAGTGAGGACAGTGGCTCTGGAAACACC.

Remarks on this clone: The sequenced fragment ends 3 residues before the CDR3 boundary, so the rest is inferred from the germline J gene. V is TRBV10-2 and J is TRBJ1-5, with D unclear. Germline V gene lookup returns CDR1 WSHSY and CDR2 SAAADI. Trimming took off 2 bases at V and 7 bases at J, with 6 bases between the two ends. This CDR3 contains 12 residues. CDR3 bases read: TGCGCCAGCAGTGAGGGAGGGCAGCCC. Translation gives CASSEGGQP. The entire CDR3 sequence reads CASSEGGQPQHF.

With regard to this clone: The sequenced fragment ends 3 residues before the CDR3 boundary, so the rest is inferred from the germline J gene. The genes are TRBV28 and TRBJ2-1; TRBD2 might be the D (6 bases). Deletions cut 4 bases from V and 8 bases from J, with 15 bases between. CDR1 is MDHEN and CDR2 is SYDVKM in the germline V gene. This CDR3 is 14 amino acids long. The sequenced CDR3 bases are TGTGCCAGCAGTTCCCCGGGACTGCATGATGAG. Amino acids: CASSSPGLHDE. From start to end, the CDR3 is CASSSPGLHDEQFF. Filled out from reference TRBV28 and TRBJ2-1, the complete variable domain reads DVKVTQSSRYLVKRTGEKVFLECVQDMDHENMFWYRQDPGLGLRLIYFSYDVKMKEKGDIPEGYSVSREKKERFSLILESASTNQTSMYLCASSSPGLHDEQFFGPGTRLTVL.

Concerning this clone itself: The CDR3 end is not reached by the read, which stops 3 residues before it; the germline J gene fills it in. This chain uses TRBV4-1 with TRBJ2-7; no clear D gene. The CDR3 consists of 15 residues. Trimming took 4 bases from V and 2 from J, leaving 15 bases between them. Germline V CDR1 and CDR2: MGHRA, YSYEKL. The CDR3 bases that were read are TGCGCCAGCAGCCCCCAGCTAGGATCCCCCTACGAG. Residues: CASSPQLGSPYE. The full CDR3 reads CASSPQLGSPYEQYF.